Listed here is a single T cell receptor beta chain. Germline loops: CDR1 ENHRY, CDR2 SYGVKD. V lost 3 bases, J lost 0 bases, and 15 bases lay in between. CDR3 length equals 17 residues. Sequencing used immunoSEQ multiplex PCR; TCRdb keeps in-frame clones, though not all of them. The sample consists of roughly 660,000 clones, 88% of them appearing once. This entry belongs to a study of shared T cell receptors in the human thymus. These data were likewise used in another study, on human thymus T cells. That work states: Donor material was obtained from healthy Finnish infants undergoing corrective surgery for congenital heart defects. Thymus specimens were resections from corrective heart surgery. Apparent skewing of V and J gene usage characterized both thymic and blood repertoires. There were highly overlapping thymic repertoires among unrelated individuals, as related research reported.

The specimen sequenced was thymocytes. The TCR originated in a boy younger than two with a congenital heart defect. The rearrangement uses TRBV10-3 and TRBJ1-3, with D hard to call. The CDR3 spells CAISDVWEPRSGNTIYF. Here the CDR3 DNA reads TGTGCCATCAGTGATGTGTGGGAGCCCCGCTCTGGAAACACCATATATTTT.